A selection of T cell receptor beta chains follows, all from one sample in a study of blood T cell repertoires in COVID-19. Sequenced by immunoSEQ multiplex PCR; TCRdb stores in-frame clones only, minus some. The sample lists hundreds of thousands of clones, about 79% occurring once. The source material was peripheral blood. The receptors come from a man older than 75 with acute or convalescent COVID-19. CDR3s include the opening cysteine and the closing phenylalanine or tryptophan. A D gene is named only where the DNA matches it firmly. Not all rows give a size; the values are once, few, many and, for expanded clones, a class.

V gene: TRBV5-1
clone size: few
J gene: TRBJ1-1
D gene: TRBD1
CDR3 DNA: TGCGCCAGCAGCCTATGGACAGGGGCTAGTGAAGCTTTCTTT
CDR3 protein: CASSLWTGASEAFF

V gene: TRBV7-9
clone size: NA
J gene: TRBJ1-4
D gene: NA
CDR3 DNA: TGTGCCAGCAGCTTAGAGGGGGTTGCAACTAATGAAAAACTGTTTTTT
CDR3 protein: CASSLEGVATNEKLFF

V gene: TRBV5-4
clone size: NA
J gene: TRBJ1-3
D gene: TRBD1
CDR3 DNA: TGTGCCAGCAGCCCCGCCGGGACAGTCAGATCCTCTGGAAACACCATATATTTT
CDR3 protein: CASSPAGTVRSSGNTIYF

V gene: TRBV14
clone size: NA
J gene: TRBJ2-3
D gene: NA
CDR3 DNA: TGTGCCAGCAGCCCCCGGGGTCTGGGCGTCACAGATACGCAGTATTTT
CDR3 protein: CASSPRGLGVTDTQYF

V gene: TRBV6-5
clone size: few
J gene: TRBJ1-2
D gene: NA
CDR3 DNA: TGTGCCAGCAGGCCACCCCTGGACATCTATGGCTACACCTTC
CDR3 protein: CASRPPLDIYGYTF

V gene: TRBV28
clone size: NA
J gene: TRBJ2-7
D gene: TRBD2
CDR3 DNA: TGTGCCAGCAGTCTTCCCCCCCCTCCTAAGCGGGAGGGCCTCTCTCCAAGGTACTACGAGCAGTACTTC
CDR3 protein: CASSLPPPPKREGLSPRYYEQYF

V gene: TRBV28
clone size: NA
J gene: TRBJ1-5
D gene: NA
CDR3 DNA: TGTGCCAGCAGTTTAGGCCAGGGGAGTACCAGCAATCAGCCCCAGCATTTT
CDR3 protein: CASSLGQGSTSNQPQHF

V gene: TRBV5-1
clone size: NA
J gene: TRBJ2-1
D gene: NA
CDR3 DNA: TGCGCCAGCAGCTTGGTCGCGCGCTCCTACAATGAGCAGTTCTTC
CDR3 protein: CASSLVARSYNEQFF

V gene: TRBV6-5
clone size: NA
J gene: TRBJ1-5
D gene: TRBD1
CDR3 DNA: TGTGCCAGCAGTTTTACCGCAGGGGGCGGTCAGCCCCAGCATTTT
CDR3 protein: CASSFTAGGGQPQHF

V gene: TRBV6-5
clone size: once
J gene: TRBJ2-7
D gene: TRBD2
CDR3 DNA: TGTGCCAGCAGTTACGGGGGGGTCGCCTCCTACGAGCAGTACTTC
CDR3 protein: CASSYGGVASYEQYF

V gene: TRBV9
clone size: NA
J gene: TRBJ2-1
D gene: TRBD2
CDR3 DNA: TGTGCCAGCAGCGTAGGACTAAGCGGGGGGCCCTACAATGAGCAGTTCTTC
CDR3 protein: CASSVGLSGGPYNEQFF

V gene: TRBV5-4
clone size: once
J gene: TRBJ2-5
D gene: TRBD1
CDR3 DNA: TGTGCCAGCAGCGAAGGGACAGAAGAGACCCAGTACTTC
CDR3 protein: CASSEGTEETQYF

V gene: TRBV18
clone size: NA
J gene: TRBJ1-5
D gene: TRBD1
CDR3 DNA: TGTGCCAGCTCATCGACCGGGACAGGGGGCCAGCCCCAGCATTTT
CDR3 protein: CASSSTGTGGQPQHF

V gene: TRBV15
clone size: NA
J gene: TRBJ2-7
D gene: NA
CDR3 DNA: TGTGCCACCAGCAGAGGGGGCAGGGTTGCCTCTCGGGAGCAGTACTTC
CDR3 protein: CATSRGGRVASREQYF

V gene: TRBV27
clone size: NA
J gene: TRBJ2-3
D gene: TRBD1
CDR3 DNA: TGTGCCAGCAGAAACAGGGGAGTGGGACATACGCAGTATTTT
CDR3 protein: CASRNRGVGHTQYF

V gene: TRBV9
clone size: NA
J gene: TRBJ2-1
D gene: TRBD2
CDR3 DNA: TGTGCCAGCAGCGTCTTAGCGGGAGGGGGTGAGCAGTTCTTC
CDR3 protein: CASSVLAGGGEQFF

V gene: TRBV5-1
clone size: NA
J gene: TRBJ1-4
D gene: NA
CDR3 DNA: TGCGCCAGCAGCTGGAACGCGGATAATGAAAAACTGTTTTTT
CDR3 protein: CASSWNADNEKLFF

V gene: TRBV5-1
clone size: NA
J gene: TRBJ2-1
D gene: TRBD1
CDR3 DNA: TGCGCCAGCAGCCCCCGGGACAGATACAATGAGCAGTTCTTC
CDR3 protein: CASSPRDRYNEQFF

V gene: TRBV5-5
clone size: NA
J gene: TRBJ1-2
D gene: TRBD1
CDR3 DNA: TGTGCCAGCAGCTACAACCGGGACAGGGTACCCTATGGCTACACCTTC
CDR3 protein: CASSYNRDRVPYGYTF

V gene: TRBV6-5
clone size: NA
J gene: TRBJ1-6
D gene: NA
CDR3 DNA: TGTGCCAGCAGCTTTGAAGGGGTTTCACCCCTCCACTTT
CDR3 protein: CASSFEGVSPLHF

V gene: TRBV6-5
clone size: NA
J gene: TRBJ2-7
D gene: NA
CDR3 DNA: TGTGCCAGCGCCTCGGGAGCCGCCGAGCAGTACTTC
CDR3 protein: CASASGAAEQYF

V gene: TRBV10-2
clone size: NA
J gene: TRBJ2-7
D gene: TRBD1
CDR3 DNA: TGCGCCAGCAGTGATATAACAGGGGGTCGTAACGAGCAGTACTTC
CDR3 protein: CASSDITGGRNEQYF

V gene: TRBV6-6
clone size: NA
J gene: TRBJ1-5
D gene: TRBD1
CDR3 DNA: TGTGCCAGCAGAGCCCGGGACAGGGCCACTCAGCCCCAGCATTTT
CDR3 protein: CASRARDRATQPQHF

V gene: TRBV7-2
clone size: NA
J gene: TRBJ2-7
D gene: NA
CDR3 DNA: TGTGCCAGCAGCTTAGCGGATCAGGATCTCTACGAGCAGTACTTC
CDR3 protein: CASSLADQDLYEQYF

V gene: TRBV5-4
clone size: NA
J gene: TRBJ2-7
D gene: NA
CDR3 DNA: TGTGCCAGCAGCTCCGGCAGGGCCTACGAGCAGTACTTC
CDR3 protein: CASSSGRAYEQYF

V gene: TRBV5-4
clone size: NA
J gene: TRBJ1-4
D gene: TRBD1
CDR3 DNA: TGTGCCAGCAGCAACTTCGGGACAGCCTCAAATGAAAAACTGTTTTTT
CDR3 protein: CASSNFGTASNEKLFF

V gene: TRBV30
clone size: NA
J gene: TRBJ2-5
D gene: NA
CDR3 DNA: TGTGCCTGGACCTTAGTTCAAGAGACCCAGTACTTC
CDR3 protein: CAWTLVQETQYF

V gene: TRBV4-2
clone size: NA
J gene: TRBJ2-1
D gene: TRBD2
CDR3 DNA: TGTGCCAGCAGCCCTGGTGCGGGAGTACCGGATGAGCAGTTCTTC
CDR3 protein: CASSPGAGVPDEQFF

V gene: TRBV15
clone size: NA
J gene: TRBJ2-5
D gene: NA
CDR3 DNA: TGTGCCACCAGCAGAGATCAGACTAGACGGGAGACCCAGTACTTC
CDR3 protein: CATSRDQTRRETQYF

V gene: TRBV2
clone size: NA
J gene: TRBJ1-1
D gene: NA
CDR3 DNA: TGTGCCAGCAGTGCCCCTACCGAGGCAGTTCGATCGGGGAACACTGAAGCTTTCTTT
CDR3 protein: CASSAPTEAVRSGNTEAFF